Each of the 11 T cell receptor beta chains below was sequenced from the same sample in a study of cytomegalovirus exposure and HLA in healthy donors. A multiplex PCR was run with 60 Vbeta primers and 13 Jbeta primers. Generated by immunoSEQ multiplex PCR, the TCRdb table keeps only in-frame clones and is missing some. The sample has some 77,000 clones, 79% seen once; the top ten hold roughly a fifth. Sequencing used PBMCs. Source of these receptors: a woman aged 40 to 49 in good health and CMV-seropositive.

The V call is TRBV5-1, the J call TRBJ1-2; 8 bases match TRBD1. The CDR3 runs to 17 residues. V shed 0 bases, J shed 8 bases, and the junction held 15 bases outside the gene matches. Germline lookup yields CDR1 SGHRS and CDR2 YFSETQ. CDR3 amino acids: CASSLAQSPTGVSGYTF. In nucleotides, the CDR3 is TGCGCCAGCAGCTTGGCCCAAAGCCCGACAGGGGTCAGCGGCTACACCTTC.

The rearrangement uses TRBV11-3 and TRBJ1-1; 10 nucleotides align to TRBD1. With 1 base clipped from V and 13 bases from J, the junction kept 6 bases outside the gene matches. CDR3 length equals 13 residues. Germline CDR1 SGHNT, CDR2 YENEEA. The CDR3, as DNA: TGTGCCAGCAGCTTAGGGACCGGGACAGGGGTTTTCTTT. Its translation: CASSLGTGTGVFF.

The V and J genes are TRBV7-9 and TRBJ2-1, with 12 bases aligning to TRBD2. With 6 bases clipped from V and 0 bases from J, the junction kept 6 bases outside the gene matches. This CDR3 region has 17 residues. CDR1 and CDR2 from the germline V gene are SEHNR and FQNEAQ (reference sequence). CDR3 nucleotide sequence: TGTGCCAGCAGGACCACTAGCGGGGGGACCTCCTACAATGAGCAGTTCTTC. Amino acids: CASRTTSGGTSYNEQFF.

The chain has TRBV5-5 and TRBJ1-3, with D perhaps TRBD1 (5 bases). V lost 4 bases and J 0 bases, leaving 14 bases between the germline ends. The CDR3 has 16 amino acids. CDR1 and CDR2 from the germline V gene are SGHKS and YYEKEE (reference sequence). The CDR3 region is CASSPRALGSGNTIYF. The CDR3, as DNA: TGTGCCAGCAGCCCCAGGGCCCTGGGCTCTGGAAACACCATATATTTT.

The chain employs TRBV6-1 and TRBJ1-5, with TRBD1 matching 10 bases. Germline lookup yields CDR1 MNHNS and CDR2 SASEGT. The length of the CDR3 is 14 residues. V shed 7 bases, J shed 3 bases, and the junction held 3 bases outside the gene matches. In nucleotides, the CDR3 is TGTGCCAGCAAGGACAGGGGGTACAATCAGCCCCAGCATTTT. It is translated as CASKDRGYNQPQHF.

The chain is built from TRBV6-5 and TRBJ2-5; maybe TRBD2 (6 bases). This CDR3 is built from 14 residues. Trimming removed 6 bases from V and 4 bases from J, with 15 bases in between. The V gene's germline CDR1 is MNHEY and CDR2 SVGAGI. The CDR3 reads CASRVGRRVETQYF. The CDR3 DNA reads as TGTGCCAGCAGGGTGGGAAGGAGGGTAGAGACCCAGTACTTC.

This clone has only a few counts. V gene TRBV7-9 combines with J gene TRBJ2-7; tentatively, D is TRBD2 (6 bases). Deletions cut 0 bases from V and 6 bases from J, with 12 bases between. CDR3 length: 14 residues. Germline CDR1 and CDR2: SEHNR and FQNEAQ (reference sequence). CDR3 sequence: CASSLAGGHVEQYF. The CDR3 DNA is TGTGCCAGCAGCTTAGCGGGAGGCCATGTCGAGCAGTACTTC.

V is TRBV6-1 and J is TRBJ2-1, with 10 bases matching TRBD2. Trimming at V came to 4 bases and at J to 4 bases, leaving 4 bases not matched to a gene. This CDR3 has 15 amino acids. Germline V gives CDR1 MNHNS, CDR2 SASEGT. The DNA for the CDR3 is TGTGCCAGCAGTGGAGCGGGAGGGCCTTACAATGAGCAGTTCTTC. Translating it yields CASSGAGGPYNEQFF.

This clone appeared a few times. The CDR3 bases are TGTGCCAGCAGCCAAGATGCCGGGACAGGACCGATTGAGCAGTACTTC. Its protein product is CASSQDAGTGPIEQYF. The rearrangement joins TRBV4-2 to TRBJ2-7; TRBD1 matches 8 bases. Per the germline V gene, CDR1 is LGHNA and CDR2 is YNFKEQ. The J segment lost 7 bases and the V segment lost 0 bases, leaving 11 bases of the junction unmatched. There are 16 residues in the CDR3.

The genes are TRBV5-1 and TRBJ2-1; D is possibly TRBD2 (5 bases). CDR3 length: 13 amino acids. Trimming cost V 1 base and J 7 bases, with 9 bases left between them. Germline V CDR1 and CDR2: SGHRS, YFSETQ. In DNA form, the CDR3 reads TGCGCCAGCAGCTTGATCACGGGGAATGAGCAGTTCTTC. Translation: CASSLITGNEQFF.

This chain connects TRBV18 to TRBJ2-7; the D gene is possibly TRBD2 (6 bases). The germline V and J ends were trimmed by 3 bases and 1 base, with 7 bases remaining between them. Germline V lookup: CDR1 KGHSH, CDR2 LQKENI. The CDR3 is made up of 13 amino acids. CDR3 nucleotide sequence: TGTGCCAGCTCACCCGGGGGTTCCTACGAGCAGTACTTC. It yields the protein CASSPGGSYEQYF.